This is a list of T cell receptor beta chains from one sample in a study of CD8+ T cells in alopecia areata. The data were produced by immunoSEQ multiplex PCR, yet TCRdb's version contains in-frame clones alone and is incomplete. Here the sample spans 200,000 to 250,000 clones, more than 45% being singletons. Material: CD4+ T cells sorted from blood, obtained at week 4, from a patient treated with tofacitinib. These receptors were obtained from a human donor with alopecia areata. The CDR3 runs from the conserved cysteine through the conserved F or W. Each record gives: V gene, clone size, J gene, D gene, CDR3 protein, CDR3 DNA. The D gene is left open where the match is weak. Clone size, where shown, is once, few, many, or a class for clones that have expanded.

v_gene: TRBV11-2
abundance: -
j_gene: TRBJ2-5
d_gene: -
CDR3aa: CASSLEFMRGEQETQYF
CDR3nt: TGTGCCAGCAGCTTAGAGTTTATGCGGGGAGAACAAGAGACCCAGTACTTC

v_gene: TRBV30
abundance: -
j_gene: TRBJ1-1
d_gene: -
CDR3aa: CAWRAEENTEAFF
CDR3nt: TGTGCCTGGAGGGCTGAAGAAAACACTGAAGCTTTCTTT

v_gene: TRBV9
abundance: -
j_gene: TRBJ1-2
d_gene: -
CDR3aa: CASSVADNYGYTF
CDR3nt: TGTGCCAGCAGCGTGGCAGATAACTATGGCTACACCTTC

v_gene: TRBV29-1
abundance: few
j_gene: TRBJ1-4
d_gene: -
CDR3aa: CSVGDRRNEKLFF
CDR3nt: TGCAGCGTTGGAGACAGACGTAATGAAAAACTGTTTTTT

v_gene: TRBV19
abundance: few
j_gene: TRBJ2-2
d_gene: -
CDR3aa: CASSPWQVAPSSGELFF
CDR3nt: TGTGCCAGTAGCCCGTGGCAGGTCGCCCCGTCATCGGGGGAGCTGTTTTTT

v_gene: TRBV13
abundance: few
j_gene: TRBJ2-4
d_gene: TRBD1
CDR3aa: CASSSNQGAAKNIQYF
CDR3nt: TGTGCCAGCAGCTCAAACCAGGGGGCAGCCAAAAACATTCAGTACTTC

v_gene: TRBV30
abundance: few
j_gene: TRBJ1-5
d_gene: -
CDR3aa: CAWSPTGTGNQPQHF
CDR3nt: TGTGCCTGGAGTCCTACGGGGACGGGGAATCAGCCCCAGCATTTT

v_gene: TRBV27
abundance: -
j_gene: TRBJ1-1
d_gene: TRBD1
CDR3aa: CASRWGSGGMNTEAFF
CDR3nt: TGTGCCAGTCGCTGGGGGTCAGGGGGCATGAACACTGAAGCTTTCTTT

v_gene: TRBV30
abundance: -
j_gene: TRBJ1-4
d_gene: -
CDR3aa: CAWNRDPNEKLFF
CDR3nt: TGTGCCTGGAACCGGGACCCGAATGAAAAACTGTTTTTT

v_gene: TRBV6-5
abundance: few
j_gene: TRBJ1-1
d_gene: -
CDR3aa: CASKASYTEAFF
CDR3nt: TGTGCCAGCAAAGCGTCGTACACTGAAGCTTTCTTT

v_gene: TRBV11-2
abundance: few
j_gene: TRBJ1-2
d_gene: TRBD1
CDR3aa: CASSPSGTGGGGYTF
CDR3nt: TGTGCCAGCAGCCCTTCCGGTACAGGGGGCGGTGGCTACACCTTC

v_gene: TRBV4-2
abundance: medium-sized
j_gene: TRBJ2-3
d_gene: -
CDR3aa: CASSQGFERSTDTQYF
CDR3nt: TGTGCCAGCAGCCAAGGTTTCGAGCGGAGCACAGATACGCAGTATTTT

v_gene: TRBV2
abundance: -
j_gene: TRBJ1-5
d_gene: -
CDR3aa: CASSVERGNQPQHF
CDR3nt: TGTGCCAGCAGTGTCGAGAGGGGCAATCAGCCCCAGCATTTT

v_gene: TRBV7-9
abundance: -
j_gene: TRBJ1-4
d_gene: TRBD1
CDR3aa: CASRSGTGREKLFF
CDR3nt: TGTGCCAGCAGGAGCGGGACAGGGAGGGAAAAACTGTTTTTT

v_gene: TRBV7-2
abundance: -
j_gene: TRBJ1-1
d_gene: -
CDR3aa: CASSSPPTLNFAFF
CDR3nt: TGTGCCAGCAGCTCCCCCCCGACCCTGAATTTTGCTTTCTTT

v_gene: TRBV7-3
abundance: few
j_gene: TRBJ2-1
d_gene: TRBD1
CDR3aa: CASSPRNGDRGYNEQFF
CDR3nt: TGTGCCAGCAGCCCACGGAATGGGGACAGGGGCTACAATGAGCAGTTCTTC

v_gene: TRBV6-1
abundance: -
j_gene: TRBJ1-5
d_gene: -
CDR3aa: CASSATTGGYQPQHF
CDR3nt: TGTGCCAGCAGTGCTACGACAGGTGGATATCAGCCCCAGCATTTT

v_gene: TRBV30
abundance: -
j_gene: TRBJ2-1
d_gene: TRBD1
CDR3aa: CAWSEDRVQRGNEQFF
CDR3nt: TGTGCCTGGAGTGAGGACAGGGTACAAAGGGGCAATGAGCAGTTCTTC

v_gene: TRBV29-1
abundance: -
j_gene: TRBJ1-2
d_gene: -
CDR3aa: CSVSRLLNRDYGYTF
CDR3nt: TGCAGCGTTTCCCGTTTATTGAACCGGGACTATGGCTACACCTTC

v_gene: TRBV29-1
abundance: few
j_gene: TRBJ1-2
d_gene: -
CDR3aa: CSVVGDGLGGYTF
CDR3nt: TGCAGCGTTGTAGGGGATGGGCTCGGAGGCTACACCTTC

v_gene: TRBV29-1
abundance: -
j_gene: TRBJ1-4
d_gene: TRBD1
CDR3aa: CSVLTGGATNEKLFF
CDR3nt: TGCAGCGTCTTGACAGGGGGTGCGACTAATGAAAAACTGTTTTTT

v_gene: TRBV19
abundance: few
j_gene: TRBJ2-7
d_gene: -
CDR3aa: CASSTGSYEQYF
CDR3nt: TGTGCCAGTAGTACAGGGAGCTACGAGCAGTACTTC

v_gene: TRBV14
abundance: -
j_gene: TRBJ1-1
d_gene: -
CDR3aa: CASSTWGDTEAFF
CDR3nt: TGTGCCAGCAGTACGTGGGGAGACACTGAAGCTTTCTTT

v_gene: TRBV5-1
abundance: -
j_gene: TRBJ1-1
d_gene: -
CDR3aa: CASSPDGVLMNTEAFF
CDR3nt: TGCGCCAGCAGCCCGGATGGGGTCCTTATGAACACTGAAGCTTTCTTT

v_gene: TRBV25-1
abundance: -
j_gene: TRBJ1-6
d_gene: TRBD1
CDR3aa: CASSESRRGRSPLHF
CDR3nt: TGTGCCAGCAGTGAATCTCGCAGGGGGCGATCACCCCTCCACTTT

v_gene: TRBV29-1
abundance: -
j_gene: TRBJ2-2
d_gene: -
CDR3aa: CSVGQGFTGELFF
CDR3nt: TGCAGCGTTGGGCAGGGATTCACCGGGGAGCTGTTTTTT

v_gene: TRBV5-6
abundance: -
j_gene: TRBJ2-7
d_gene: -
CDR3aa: CASSLGQGRLEQYF
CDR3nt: TGTGCCAGCAGCTTGGGGCAGGGGCGACTCGAGCAGTACTTC

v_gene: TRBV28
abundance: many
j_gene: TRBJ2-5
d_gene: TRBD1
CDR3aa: CASSLIGDRERGNQYF
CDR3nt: TGTGCCAGCAGTTTAATTGGGGACAGGGAAAGGGGGAACCAGTACTTC

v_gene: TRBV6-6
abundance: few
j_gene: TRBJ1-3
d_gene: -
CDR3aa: CASSYTGNSGNTIYF
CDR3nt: TGTGCCAGCAGTTACACCGGGAACTCTGGAAACACCATATATTTT

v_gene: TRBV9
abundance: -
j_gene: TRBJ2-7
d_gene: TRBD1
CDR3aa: CASSVVPGQSYEQYF
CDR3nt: TGTGCCAGCAGCGTAGTCCCGGGACAGTCCTACGAGCAGTACTTC

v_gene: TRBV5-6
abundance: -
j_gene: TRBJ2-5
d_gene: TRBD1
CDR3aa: CASSRTGDGETQYF
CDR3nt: TGTGCCAGCAGCCGGACAGGGGATGGGGAGACCCAGTACTTC

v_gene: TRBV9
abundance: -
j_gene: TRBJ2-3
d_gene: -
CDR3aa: CASSGSADTQYF
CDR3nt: TGTGCCAGCAGCGGATCAGCGGATACGCAGTATTTT

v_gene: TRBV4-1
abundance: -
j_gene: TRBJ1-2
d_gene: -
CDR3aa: CASSQDRQHYGYTF
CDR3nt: TGCGCCAGCAGCCAGGACAGACAGCACTATGGCTACACCTTC

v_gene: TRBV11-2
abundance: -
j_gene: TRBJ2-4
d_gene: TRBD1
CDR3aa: CASSFRDSKNIQYF
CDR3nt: TGTGCCAGCAGTTTCCGGGACAGCAAAAACATTCAGTACTTC

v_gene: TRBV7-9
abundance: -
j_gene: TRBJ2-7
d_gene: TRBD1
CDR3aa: CASSSPDRVQPYEQYF
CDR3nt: TGTGCCAGCAGCTCCCCAGACAGGGTGCAGCCCTACGAGCAGTACTTC

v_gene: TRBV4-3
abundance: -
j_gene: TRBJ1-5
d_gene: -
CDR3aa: CASSQDSGDQPQHF
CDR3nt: TGCGCCAGCAGCCAAGATTCAGGGGATCAGCCCCAGCATTTT

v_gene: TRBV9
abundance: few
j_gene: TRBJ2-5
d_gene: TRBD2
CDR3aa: CASSVDLAGVLETQYF
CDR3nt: TGTGCCAGCAGCGTAGATCTAGCGGGGGTTCTCGAGACCCAGTACTTC

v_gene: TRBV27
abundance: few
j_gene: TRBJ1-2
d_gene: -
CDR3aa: CASSWNTLRGGYTF
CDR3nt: TGTGCCAGCAGTTGGAACACTCTAAGGGGAGGCTACACCTTC

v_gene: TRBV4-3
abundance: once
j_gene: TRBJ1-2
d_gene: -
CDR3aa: CASSQDGHVNYGYTF
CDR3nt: TGCGCCAGCAGCCAAGATGGGCACGTAAACTATGGCTACACCTTC

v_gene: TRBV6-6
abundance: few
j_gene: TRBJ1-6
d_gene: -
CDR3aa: CASSYLLHSPLHF
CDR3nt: TGTGCCAGCAGTTACCTCCTTCATTCACCCCTCCACTTT

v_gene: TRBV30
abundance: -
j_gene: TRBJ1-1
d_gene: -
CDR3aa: CAWRPNRYTEAFF
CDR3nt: TGTGCCTGGAGACCAAATAGATACACTGAAGCTTTCTTT

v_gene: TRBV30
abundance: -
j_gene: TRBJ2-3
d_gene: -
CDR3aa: CAWYSGWGDTQYF
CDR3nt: TGTGCCTGGTACTCGGGATGGGGCGATACGCAGTATTTT

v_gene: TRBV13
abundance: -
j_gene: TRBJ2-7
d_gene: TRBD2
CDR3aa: CASTLTSGGSREQYF
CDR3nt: TGTGCCAGCACCCTAACTAGCGGGGGGTCTCGAGAGCAGTACTTC

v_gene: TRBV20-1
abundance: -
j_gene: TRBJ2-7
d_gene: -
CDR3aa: CSARDTREQYF
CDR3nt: TGCAGTGCTAGAGATACCCGCGAGCAGTACTTC

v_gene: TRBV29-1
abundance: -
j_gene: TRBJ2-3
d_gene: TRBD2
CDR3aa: CSADTGLAFTDTQYF
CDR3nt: TGCAGCGCCGACACGGGACTAGCGTTCACAGATACGCAGTATTTT

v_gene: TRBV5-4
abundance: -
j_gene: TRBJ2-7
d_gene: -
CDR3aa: CASSLGAESSYEQYF
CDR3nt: TGTGCCAGCAGCTTGGGGGCCGAAAGCTCCTACGAGCAGTACTTC

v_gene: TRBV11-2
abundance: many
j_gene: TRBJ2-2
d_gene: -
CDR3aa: CASSLGQLLGIGELFF
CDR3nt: TGTGCCAGCAGCTTAGGTCAACTGCTAGGAATCGGGGAGCTGTTTTTT

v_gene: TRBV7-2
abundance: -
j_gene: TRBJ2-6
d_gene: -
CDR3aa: CASSTNSGANVLTF
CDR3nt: TGTGCCAGCAGCACGAACTCTGGGGCCAACGTCCTGACTTTC

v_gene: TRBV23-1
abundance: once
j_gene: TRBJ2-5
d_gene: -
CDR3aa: CASSQGGAQETQYF
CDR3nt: TGCGCCAGCAGTCAAGGGGGGGCCCAAGAGACCCAGTACTTC

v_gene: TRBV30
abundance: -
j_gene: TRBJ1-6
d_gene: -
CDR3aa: CAWRGGYNSPLHF
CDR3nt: TGTGCCTGGAGGGGGGGATATAATTCACCCCTCCACTTT

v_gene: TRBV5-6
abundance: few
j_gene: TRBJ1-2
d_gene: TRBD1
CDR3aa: CASVTLTTGGRLGYTF
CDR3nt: TGTGCCAGCGTAACCCTCACGACAGGGGGGCGGCTTGGCTACACCTTC

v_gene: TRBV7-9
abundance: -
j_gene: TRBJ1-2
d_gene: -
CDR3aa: CASSTQQGSNGYTF
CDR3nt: TGTGCCAGCAGCACACAACAGGGCTCGAATGGCTACACCTTC

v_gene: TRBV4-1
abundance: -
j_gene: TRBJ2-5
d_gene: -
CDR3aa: CASSQGGPQETQYF
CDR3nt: TGCGCCAGCAGCCAAGGGGGGCCCCAAGAGACCCAGTACTTC

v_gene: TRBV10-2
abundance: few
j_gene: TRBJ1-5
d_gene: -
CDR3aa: CASGTGRGQPQHF
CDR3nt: TGCGCCTCCGGGACGGGGAGAGGTCAGCCCCAGCATTTT